One and the same sample provided the 21 T cell receptor beta chains below, sequenced in a study of monozygotic twins with inflammatory bowel disease. TCRdb re-called the 5' RACE reads and shows each CDR3 protein once, DNA omitted. Its table lists 420,000 or so distinct CDR3 sequences. The sequenced sample was blood. These receptors were obtained from a human donor with ulcerative colitis or Crohn's disease, or a healthy co-twin of an affected twin (not recorded which).

The chain employs TRBV7-2 and TRBJ1-2. Germline CDR1 reads SGHTA; CDR2 reads FQGNSA. The CDR3 is 16 amino acids. CDR3 protein: CASSLAGTGPNYGYTF. The variable domain in full, completed from reference TRBV7-2 and TRBJ1-2, reads GAGVSQSPSNKVTEKGKDVELRCDPISGHTALYWYRQSLGQGLEFLIYFQGNSAPDKSGLPSDRFSAERTGGSVSTLTIQRTQQEDSAVYLCASSLAGTGPNYGYTFGSGTRLTVV.

This rearrangement joins TRBV14 to TRBJ2-7; TCRdb names TRBD2, which stays unverified in the absence of DNA. The CDR3 has 14 amino acids. Per germline, CDR1 SGHDN and CDR2 FVKESK. The CDR3 reads CASSQGVHGYEQYF.

The gene calls are TRBV28 and TRBJ2-1; TCRdb's assignment of TRBD1 cannot be checked, as there is no DNA. From germline, CDR1 is MDHEN and CDR2 SYDVKM. The CDR3 has 13 amino acids. This chain's CDR3 is CASREQGNNEQFF.

J is TRBJ1-2 and V is TRBV29-1. This CDR3 region has 14 residues. CDR1 and CDR2 (germline): SQVTM, ANQGSEA. The chain's CDR3 is CSVEDRRDNYGYTF.

The chain has TRBV20-1 and TRBJ2-1. The CDR3 runs to 15 residues. In germline, CDR1 is DFQATT, CDR2 SNEGSKA (reference sequence). CDR3 protein: CSARDILASYNEQFF.

This chain connects TRBV5-1 to TRBJ2-2; lacking DNA, the TRBD1 call made by TCRdb goes unchecked. The CDR3 is 15 amino acids. Germline-derived CDR1 and CDR2 are SGHRS and YFSETQ. CDR3: CASSPGGGVTGELFF.

This chain links TRBV5-6 with TRBJ2-3; TCRdb outputs TRBD2, but without DNA this stays unchecked. Germline CDR1 reads SGHDT; CDR2 reads YYEEEE. This CDR3 contains 18 residues. CDR3 amino acids: CASSFFSGTRGATDTQYF.

J is TRBJ2-1 and V is TRBV27. The V gene's germline CDR1 is MNHEY and CDR2 SMNVEV (reference sequence). The CDR3 is 15 residues long. The CDR3 loop reads CASTRTGSYYNEQFF.

This chain uses TRBV5-1 with TRBJ2-3; TCRdb names TRBD1, which stays unverified in the absence of DNA. CDR1 SGHRS and CDR2 YFSETQ come from the germline V gene. The CDR3 consists of 12 residues. The CDR3 protein is CASSLAPPPQYF.

The chain couples TRBV7-9 to TRBJ2-7; TCRdb calls TRBD1, which cannot be checked without DNA. The CDR3 consists of 14 residues. The germline gives CDR1 SEHNR, CDR2 FQNEAQ (reference sequence). The CDR3 protein is CASSHPGPIYEQYF.

This chain links TRBV29-1 with TRBJ1-6; the D gene TCRdb calls, TRBD1, cannot be checked with no DNA. CDR3 length equals 13 residues. Germline V gene sequence: CDR1 SQVTM, CDR2 ANQGSEA. The CDR3 is CSVGQEINSPLHF.

The chain has TRBV5-1 and TRBJ1-2. This CDR3 comprises 14 residues. Germline V CDR1 and CDR2: SGHRS, YFSETQ. CDR3 loop: CASSPTRGEDGYTF.

The chain is built from TRBV9 and TRBJ2-1; the D call from TCRdb, TRBD2, cannot be confirmed without DNA. This CDR3 comprises 18 residues. The germline CDR1 and CDR2 sequences are SGDLS and YYNGEE. The CDR3: CASSVGSGGVSAYNEQFF.

J is TRBJ1-2 and V is TRBV5-5. Germline V CDR1 and CDR2: SGHKS, YYEKEE (reference sequence). The CDR3 runs 12 residues. The CDR3 sequence is CASSGANYGYTF.

CDR3 sequence: CSARAGVSYEQYF. The chain couples TRBV20-1 to TRBJ2-7. The germline gives CDR1 DFQATT, CDR2 SNEGSKA (reference sequence). The CDR3 sequence is 13 residues long.

V and J are TRBV11-1 and TRBJ1-5. There are 18 residues in the CDR3. Germline V lookup: CDR1 SGHAT, CDR2 FQDESV (reference sequence). Here the CDR3 reads CASTQSGMSELGNQPQHF.

This chain uses TRBV20-1 with TRBJ2-7; TCRdb's D call of TRBD1 is untestable without DNA. CDR1 is DFQATT, CDR2 SNEGSKA, per germline (reference sequence). The CDR3 covers 12 residues. CDR3 protein: CSASGTGYEQYF.

This sequence joins TRBV9 and TRBJ1-1; the TRBD1 assignment by TCRdb is unverifiable without DNA. This CDR3 has 14 amino acids. CDR1 is SGDLS, CDR2 YYNGEE, per germline. The CDR3 reads CASSPAGVGTEAFF.

The J gene is TRBJ2-6, the V gene TRBV5-1; TCRdb's D gene call, TRBD1, goes unchecked for lack of DNA. Germline V CDR1 and CDR2: SGHRS, YFSETQ. This CDR3 comprises 15 residues. The CDR3 sequence is CASSLAGAGANVLTF.

The rearrangement uses TRBV11-2 and TRBJ1-1; TCRdb reports TRBD1, a call that lacks DNA to check it against. This CDR3 contains 15 residues. The germline CDR1 and CDR2 sequences are SGHAT and FQNNGV. The CDR3 protein is CASSNPRGRNTEAFF.

The chain recombines TRBV20-1 with TRBJ2-3. This CDR3 region has 11 residues. Germline CDR1 reads DFQATT; CDR2 reads SNEGSKA (reference sequence). CDR3: CSASSGNTQYF.